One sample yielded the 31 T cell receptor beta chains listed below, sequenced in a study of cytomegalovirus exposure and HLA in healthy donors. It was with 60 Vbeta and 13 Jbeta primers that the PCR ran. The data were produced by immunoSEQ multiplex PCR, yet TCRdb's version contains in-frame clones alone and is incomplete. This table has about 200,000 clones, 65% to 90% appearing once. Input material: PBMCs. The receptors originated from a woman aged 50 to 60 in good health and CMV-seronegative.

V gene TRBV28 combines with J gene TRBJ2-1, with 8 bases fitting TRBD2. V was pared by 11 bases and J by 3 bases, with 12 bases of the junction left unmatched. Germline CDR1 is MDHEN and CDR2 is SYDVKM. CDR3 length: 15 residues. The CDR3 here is CASEGAGVRYNEQFF. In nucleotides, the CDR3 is TGTGCCTCCGAGGGAGCGGGAGTCCGCTACAATGAGCAGTTCTTC.

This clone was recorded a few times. The CDR3: CASSLGSGQETQYF. CDR3 DNA: TGTGCCAGCAGTTTGGGTTCAGGCCAAGAGACCCAGTACTTC. This sequence joins TRBV27 and TRBJ2-5; unclear D gene. CDR3 size: 14 residues. CDR1 and CDR2 from the germline V gene are MNHEY and SMNVEV (reference sequence). V lost 3 bases and J lost 1, with 9 bases in between.

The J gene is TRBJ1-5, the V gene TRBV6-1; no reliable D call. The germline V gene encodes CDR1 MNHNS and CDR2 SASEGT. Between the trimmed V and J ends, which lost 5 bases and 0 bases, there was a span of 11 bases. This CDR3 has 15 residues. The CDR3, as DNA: TGTGCCAGCAGTCCGGACTGGATTAGCAATCAGCCCCAGCATTTT. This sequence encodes CASSPDWISNQPQHF.

In nucleotides, the CDR3 is TGTGCCAGTAGTACCTCGTTCCGTGAGACAGGTAAACAGGAGACCCAGTACTTC. The encoded protein is CASSTSFRETGKQETQYF. V and J are TRBV19 and TRBJ2-5, with D perhaps TRBD1 (6 bases). The germline CDR1 and CDR2 sequences are LNHDA and SQIVND (reference sequence). The V and J ends lost 4 bases and 5 bases respectively, with 26 bases between them. CDR3 length: 18 residues.

The CDR3 DNA follows: TGTGCCAGCTCCGCTCTGGAAGCGGGATGGTCCTACGAGCAGTACTTC. Its protein product is CASSALEAGWSYEQYF. This chain uses TRBV18 with TRBJ2-7; 7 nucleotides line up with TRBD2. This CDR3 has 16 amino acids. V trimming: 6 bases; J trimming: 1 base; junction bases outside the gene matches: 12. Germline lookup yields CDR1 KGHSH and CDR2 LQKENI.

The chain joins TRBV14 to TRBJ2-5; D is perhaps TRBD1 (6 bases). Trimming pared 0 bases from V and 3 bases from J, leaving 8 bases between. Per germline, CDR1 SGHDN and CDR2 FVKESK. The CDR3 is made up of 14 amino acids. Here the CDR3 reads CASSQDGGEETQYF. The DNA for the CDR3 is TGTGCCAGCAGCCAAGATGGGGGCGAAGAGACCCAGTACTTC.

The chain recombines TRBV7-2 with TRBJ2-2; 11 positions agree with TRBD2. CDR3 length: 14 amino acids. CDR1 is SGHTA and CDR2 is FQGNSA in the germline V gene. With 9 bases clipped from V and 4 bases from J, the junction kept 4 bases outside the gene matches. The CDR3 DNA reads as TGTGCCAGTTTAGCGGGAGGGCCCACCGGGGAGCTGTTTTTT. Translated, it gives CASLAGGPTGELFF. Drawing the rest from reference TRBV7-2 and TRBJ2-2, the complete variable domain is GAGVSQSPSNKVTEKGKDVELRCDPISGHTALYWYRQSLGQGLEFLIYFQGNSAPDKSGLPSDRFSAERTGGSVSTLTIQRTQQEDSAVYLCASLAGGPTGELFFGEGSRLTVL.

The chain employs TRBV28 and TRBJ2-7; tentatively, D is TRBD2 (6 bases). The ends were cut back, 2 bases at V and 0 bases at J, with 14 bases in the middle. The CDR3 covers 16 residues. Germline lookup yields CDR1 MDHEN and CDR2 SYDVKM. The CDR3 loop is CASSLPSGPNSYEQYF. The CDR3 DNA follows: TGTGCCAGCAGTTTACCGAGCGGGCCAAACTCCTACGAGCAGTACTTC.

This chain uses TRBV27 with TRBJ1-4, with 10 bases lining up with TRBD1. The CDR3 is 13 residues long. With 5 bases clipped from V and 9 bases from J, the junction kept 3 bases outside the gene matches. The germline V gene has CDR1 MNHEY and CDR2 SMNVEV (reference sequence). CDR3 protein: CASSRDRGKKLFF. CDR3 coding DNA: TGTGCCAGCAGTCGGGACAGGGGTAAAAAACTGTTTTTT.

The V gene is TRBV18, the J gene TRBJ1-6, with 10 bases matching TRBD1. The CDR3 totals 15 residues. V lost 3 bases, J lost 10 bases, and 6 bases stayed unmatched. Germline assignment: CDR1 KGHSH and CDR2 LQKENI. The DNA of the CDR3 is TGTGCCAGCTCACCTACCGGGACAGGGGCATCACCCCTCCACTTT. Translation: CASSPTGTGASPLHF.

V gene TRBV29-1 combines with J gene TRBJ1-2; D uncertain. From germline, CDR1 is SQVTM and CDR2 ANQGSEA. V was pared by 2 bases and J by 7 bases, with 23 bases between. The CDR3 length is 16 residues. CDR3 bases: TGCAGCGTTGAAAGACGTCAGACATCCCTGATCTGTGGCTACACCTTC. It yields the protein CSVERRQTSLICGYTF.

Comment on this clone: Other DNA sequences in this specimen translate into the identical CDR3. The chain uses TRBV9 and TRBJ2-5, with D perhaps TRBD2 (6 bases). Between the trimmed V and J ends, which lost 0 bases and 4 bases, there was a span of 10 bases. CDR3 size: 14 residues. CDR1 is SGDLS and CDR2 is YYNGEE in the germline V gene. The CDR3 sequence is CASSVVGGGETQYF. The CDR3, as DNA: TGTGCCAGCAGCGTAGTCGGGGGAGGAGAGACCCAGTACTTC.

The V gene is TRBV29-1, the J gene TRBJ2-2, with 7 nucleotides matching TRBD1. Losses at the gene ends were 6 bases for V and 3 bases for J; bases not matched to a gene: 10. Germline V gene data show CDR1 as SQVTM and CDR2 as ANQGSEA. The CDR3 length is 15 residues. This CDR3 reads CSVVTGTDYTGELFF. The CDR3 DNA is TGCAGCGTGGTCACCGGGACAGACTACACCGGGGAGCTGTTTTTT.

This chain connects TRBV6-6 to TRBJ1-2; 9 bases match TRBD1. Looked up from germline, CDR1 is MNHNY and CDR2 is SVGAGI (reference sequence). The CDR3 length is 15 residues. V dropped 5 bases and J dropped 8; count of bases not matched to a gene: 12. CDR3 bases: TGTGCCAGCAGTACCCCGGACAGGGGTGTCTACGGCTACACCTTC. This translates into CASSTPDRGVYGYTF.

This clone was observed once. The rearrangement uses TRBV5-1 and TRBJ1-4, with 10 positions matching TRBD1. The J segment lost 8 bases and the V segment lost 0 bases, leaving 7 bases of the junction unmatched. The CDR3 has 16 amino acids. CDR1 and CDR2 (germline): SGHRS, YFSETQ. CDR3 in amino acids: CASSLGDRGMAEKLFF. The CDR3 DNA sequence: TGCGCCAGCAGCTTGGGGGACAGGGGTATGGCAGAAAAACTGTTTTTT.

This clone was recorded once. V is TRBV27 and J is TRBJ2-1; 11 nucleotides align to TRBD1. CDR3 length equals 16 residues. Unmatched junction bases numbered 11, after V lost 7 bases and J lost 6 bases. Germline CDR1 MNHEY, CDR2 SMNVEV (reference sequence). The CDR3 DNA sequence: TGTGCCAGCATTAGGGGCTATGGGACAGGGGGCAATGAGCAGTTCTTC. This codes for CASIRGYGTGGNEQFF.

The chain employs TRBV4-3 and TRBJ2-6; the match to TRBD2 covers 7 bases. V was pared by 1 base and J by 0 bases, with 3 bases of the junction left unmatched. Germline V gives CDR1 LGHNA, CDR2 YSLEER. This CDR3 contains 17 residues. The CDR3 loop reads CASSQGPGGSGANVLTF. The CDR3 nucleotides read TGCGCCAGCAGCCAAGGTCCGGGGGGCTCTGGGGCCAACGTCCTGACTTTC.

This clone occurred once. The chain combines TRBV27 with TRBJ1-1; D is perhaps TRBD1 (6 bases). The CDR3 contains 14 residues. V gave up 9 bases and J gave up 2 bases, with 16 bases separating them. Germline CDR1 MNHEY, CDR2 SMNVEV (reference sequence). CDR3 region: CASNRGGSNTEAFF. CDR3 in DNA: TGTGCCAGTAATCGGGGGGGCAGTAACACTGAAGCTTTCTTT.

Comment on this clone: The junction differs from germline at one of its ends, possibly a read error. The CDR3 region is CANSLIGGNGAYEQYF. CDR3 DNA sequence: TGTGCCAACAGCTTAATCGGGGGAAACGGGGCCTACGAGCAGTACTTC. The chain joins TRBV7-9 to TRBJ2-7, with a possible D match to TRBD2 (6 bases). The CDR3 contains 16 residues. Germline values: CDR1 SEHNR, CDR2 FQNEAQ (reference sequence).

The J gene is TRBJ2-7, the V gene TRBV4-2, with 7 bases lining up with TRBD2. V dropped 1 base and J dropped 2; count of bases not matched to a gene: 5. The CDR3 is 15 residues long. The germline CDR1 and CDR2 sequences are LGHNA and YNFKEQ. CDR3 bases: TGTGCCAGCAGCCAAGGACGCGGGAGCACCTACGAGCAGTACTTC. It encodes CASSQGRGSTYEQYF.

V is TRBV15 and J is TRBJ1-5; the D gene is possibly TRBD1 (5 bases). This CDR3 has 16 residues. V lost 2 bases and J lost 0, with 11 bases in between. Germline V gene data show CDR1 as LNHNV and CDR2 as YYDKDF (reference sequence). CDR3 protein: CATSRPGPSSNQPQHF. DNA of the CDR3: TGTGCCACCAGCAGACCAGGGCCGTCTAGCAATCAGCCCCAGCATTTT.

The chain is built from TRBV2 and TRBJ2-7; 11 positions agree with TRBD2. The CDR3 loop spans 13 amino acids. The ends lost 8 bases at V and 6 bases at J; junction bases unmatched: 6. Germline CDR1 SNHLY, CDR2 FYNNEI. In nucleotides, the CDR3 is TGTGCCAGCGGGGGACTAGCGGTGACCGAGCAGTACTTC. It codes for CASGGLAVTEQYF.

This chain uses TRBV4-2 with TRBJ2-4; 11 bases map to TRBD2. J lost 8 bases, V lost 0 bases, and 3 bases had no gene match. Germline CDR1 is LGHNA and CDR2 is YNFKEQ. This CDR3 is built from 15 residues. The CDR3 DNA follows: TGTGCCAGCAGCCAAGATGCACTAGCGGGAGACATTCAGTACTTC. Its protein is CASSQDALAGDIQYF.

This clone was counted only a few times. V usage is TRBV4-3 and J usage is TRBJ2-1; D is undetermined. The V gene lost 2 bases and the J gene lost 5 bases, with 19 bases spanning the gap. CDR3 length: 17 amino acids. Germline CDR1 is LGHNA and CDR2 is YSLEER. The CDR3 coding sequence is TGCGCCAGCAGCCAACGATTCGGTAGTGCGGATCACAATGAGCAGTTCTTC. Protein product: CASSQRFGSADHNEQFF.

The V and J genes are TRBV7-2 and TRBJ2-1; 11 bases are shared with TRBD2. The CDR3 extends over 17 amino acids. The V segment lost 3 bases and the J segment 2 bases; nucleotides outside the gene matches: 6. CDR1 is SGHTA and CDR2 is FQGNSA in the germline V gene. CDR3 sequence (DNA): TGTGCCAGCAGCTTGAGGGGACTAGCGGTGCCCTACAATGAGCAGTTCTTC. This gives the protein CASSLRGLAVPYNEQFF.

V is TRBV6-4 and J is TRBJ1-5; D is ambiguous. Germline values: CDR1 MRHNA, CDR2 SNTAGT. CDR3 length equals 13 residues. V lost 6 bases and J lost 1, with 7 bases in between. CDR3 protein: CASSPRSNQPQHF. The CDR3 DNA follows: TGTGCCAGCAGCCCCAGGAGCAATCAGCCCCAGCATTTT.

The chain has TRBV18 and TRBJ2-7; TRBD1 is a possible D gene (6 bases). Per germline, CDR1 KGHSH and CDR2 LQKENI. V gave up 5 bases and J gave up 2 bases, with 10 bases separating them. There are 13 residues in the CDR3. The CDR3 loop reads CASSSTGTYEQYF. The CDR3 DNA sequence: TGTGCCAGCTCATCGACAGGAACCTACGAGCAGTACTTC.

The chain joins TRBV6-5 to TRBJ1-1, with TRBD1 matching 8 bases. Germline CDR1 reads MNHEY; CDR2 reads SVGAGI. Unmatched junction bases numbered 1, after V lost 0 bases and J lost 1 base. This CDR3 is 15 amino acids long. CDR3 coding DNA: TGTGCCAGCAGTTACTCTGACAGGGGGAACACTGAAGCTTTCTTT. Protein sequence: CASSYSDRGNTEAFF.

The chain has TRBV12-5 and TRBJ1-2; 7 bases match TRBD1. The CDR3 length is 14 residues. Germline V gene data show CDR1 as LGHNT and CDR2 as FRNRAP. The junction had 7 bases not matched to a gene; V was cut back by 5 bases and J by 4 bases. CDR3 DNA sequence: TGTGCTAGTGGTGCCAGGGGGGCCGGCTATGGCTACACCTTC. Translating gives CASGARGAGYGYTF.

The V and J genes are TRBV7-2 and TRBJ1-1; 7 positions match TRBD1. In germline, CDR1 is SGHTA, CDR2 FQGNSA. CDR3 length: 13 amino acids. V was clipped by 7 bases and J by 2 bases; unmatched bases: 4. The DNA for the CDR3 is TGTGCCAGCAACCGAGGGGGCAACACTGAAGCTTTCTTT. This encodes CASNRGGNTEAFF.

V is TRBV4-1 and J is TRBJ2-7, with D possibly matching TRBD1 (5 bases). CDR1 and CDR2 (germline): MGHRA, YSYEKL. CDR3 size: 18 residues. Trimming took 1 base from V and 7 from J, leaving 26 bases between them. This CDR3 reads CASSQGPKVRTLRREQYF. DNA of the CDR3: TGCGCCAGCAGCCAAGGCCCCAAGGTGAGGACACTTAGAAGGGAGCAGTACTTC.